This entry lists 24 T cell receptor beta chains sequenced from one sample in a study of spatial heterogeneity in lung cancer. General study results and limits: In tumors, expanded intratumoral alpha and beta TCR counts tracked mutation counts.

Their specific antigens are unknown. Time point meaning: sample taken at primary tumor resection. TCRdb processed the 5' RACE reads anew with MiXCR; each CDR3 protein has one entry. The sample yields about 11,000 distinct CDR3 sequences, approximately 4.7% seen once. Sequences were derived from lung tumor tissue, sampled at surgery. All receptors derive from a male donor with early-stage non-small cell lung cancer.

Concerning this clonotype itself: A library made for alpha chains picked up this beta chain off target, so its size means little. The gene calls are TRBV28 and TRBJ2-7; 8 positions agree with TRBD2. After removal of 4 bases from V and 3 bases from J, the junction contained 8 bases not matched to a gene. The V gene's germline CDR1 is MDHEN and CDR2 SYDVKM. The CDR3 runs 15 residues. CDR3 in amino acids: CASSSARGGIYEQYF. The CDR3 nucleotides read TGTGCCAGCAGTTCGGCCCGGGGGGGAATCTACGAGCAGTACTTC.

Turning to this clonotype: A library prepared for alpha chains yielded this beta chain as an off-target read; its size is of little meaning. This chain links TRBV7-9 with TRBJ1-4; TRBD1 aligns across 8 bases. CDR3 length equals 18 residues. The ends lost 2 bases at V and 7 bases at J; junction bases unmatched: 15. Germline-derived CDR1 and CDR2 are SEHNR and FQNEAQ (reference sequence). CDR3 sequence reads: CASSLNGDRRSYFEKLFF. The CDR3 region has the DNA TGTGCCAGCAGCTTAAACGGGGACAGGAGAAGTTATTTTGAAAAACTGTTTTTT.

This clonotype was observed at least ten times. For a library built for alpha chains, this beta chain is a stray read; little rests on its size. The chain recombines TRBV5-5 with TRBJ1-6; TRBD1 aligns across 7 bases. Germline CDR1 and CDR2: SGHKS and YYEKEE (reference sequence). This CDR3 has 14 residues. V lost 4 bases, J lost 8 bases, and 6 bases stayed unmatched. Here the CDR3 reads CASSPGQSYSPLHF. In DNA, the CDR3 is TGTGCCAGCAGCCCGGGACAGTCATATTCACCCCTCCACTTT.

This clonotype was found many times. This beta chain came through as a stray read in a library set up for alpha chains, and its size says little. The chain uses TRBV6-6 and TRBJ2-7, with 12 bases fitting TRBD2. V was clipped by 6 bases and J by 0 bases; unmatched bases: 6. CDR3 length: 16 residues. Per germline, CDR1 MNHNY and CDR2 SVGAGI (reference sequence). This CDR3 is CASSRTSGESSYEQYF. The CDR3 region has the DNA TGTGCCAGCAGCCGGACTAGCGGGGAGAGCTCCTACGAGCAGTACTTC.

This clonotype was counted at least ten times. A library prepared for alpha chains yielded this beta chain as an off-target read; its size is of little meaning. The chain combines TRBV14 with TRBJ2-3; 8 nucleotides line up with TRBD1. Germline trimming cut 3 bases from V and 6 bases from J; bases unmatched to any gene: 2. Germline V gene lookup returns CDR1 SGHDN and CDR2 FVKESK. The CDR3 is 13 residues long. CDR3: CASSQNRGDTQYF. DNA for the CDR3: TGTGCCAGCAGCCAGAACAGGGGGGATACGCAGTATTTT.

This clonotype was found many times. Since the library was made to target alpha chains, this beta chain is a stray read and its abundance is not meaningful. The rearrangement joins TRBV7-9 to TRBJ2-2; D unclear. The germline gives CDR1 SEHNR, CDR2 FQNEAQ (reference sequence). V shed 3 bases and J shed 7 bases, with 6 bases lying between them. The CDR3 consists of 12 residues. The CDR3 reads CASSFEIGELFF. The CDR3 nucleotides are TGTGCCAGCAGCTTCGAAATCGGGGAGCTGTTTTTT.

Judged by abundance, this clonotype is hyperexpanded (1% or more). This beta chain is an unintended read in a library built for alpha chains; its size means little. The V and J genes are TRBV5-5 and TRBJ1-1, with D unclear. The germline V gene encodes CDR1 SGHKS and CDR2 YYEKEE (reference sequence). Trimming left V 0 bases short and J 0 bases short, with 12 bases between. The length of the CDR3 is 16 residues. The CDR3 region is CASSLGTARMNTEAFF. In DNA, the CDR3 is TGTGCCAGCAGCTTGGGTACAGCTCGGATGAACACTGAAGCTTTCTTT. Complete variable domain (other parts from reference TRBV5-5 and TRBJ1-1): DAGVTQSPTHLIKTRGQQVTLRCSPISGHKSVSWYQQVLGQGPQFIFQYYEKEERGRGNFPDRFSARQFPNYSSELNVNALLLGDSALYLCASSLGTARMNTEAFFGQGTRLTVV.

On this clonotype itself: This beta chain is a stray sequence in a library constructed for alpha chains; its clone size is not meaningful. CDR3 loop: CASSRGDRGSGNTIYF. As DNA, the CDR3 is TGTGCCAGCAGCCGCGGGGACAGAGGATCTGGAAACACCATATATTTT. The chain carries TRBV2 and TRBJ1-3; 7 positions match TRBD1. V lost 6 bases and J lost 1; bases outside the gene matches: 9. The V gene's germline CDR1 is SNHLY and CDR2 FYNNEI. The CDR3 runs to 16 residues.

This clonotype was seen at least ten times. This beta chain lies outside the target of a library built for alpha chains; its clone size means little. This chain links TRBV19 with TRBJ1-1; weak D call: TRBD1 (5 bases). Germline V gene lookup returns CDR1 LNHDA and CDR2 SQIVND (reference sequence). This CDR3 region has 13 residues. The V gene lost 0 bases and the J gene lost 5 bases, with 7 bases spanning the gap. Here the CDR3 DNA reads TGTGCCAGTAGTATAGAGGGACGTACTGAAGCTTTCTTT. This encodes CASSIEGRTEAFF. The full variable domain, its missing parts supplied by reference TRBV19 and TRBJ1-1, is DGGITQSPKYLFRKEGQNVTLSCEQNLNHDAMYWYRQDPGQGLRLIYYSQIVNDFQKGDIAEGYSVSREKKESFPLTVTSAQKNPTAFYLCASSIEGRTEAFFGQGTRLTVV.

A remark on this clonotype: Because the library targeted alpha chains, this beta chain is an off-target read whose size means little. V usage is TRBV11-2 and J usage is TRBJ2-7; no clear D. Trimming stripped 0 bases from V and 3 bases from J, with 9 bases between. Germline V gene lookup returns CDR1 SGHAT and CDR2 FQNNGV. The CDR3 spans 14 residues. The CDR3 region is CASSLDGINYEQYF. CDR3 nucleotides: TGTGCCAGCAGCTTAGATGGGATCAACTACGAGCAGTACTTC.

In its sample, this clonotype ranks as medium-sized. This beta chain is a stray read from a library made for alpha chains; its abundance is not meaningful. The chain is built from TRBV16 and TRBJ1-6; D remains ambiguous. V lost 7 bases and J lost 5, with 15 bases in between. Germline assignment: CDR1 KGHSY and CDR2 FQNENV. This CDR3 spans 15 amino acids. CDR3 in amino acids: CASTPRRTNNSPLHF. In DNA, the CDR3 is TGTGCCAGCACCCCCCGGAGAACAAATAATTCACCCCTCCACTTT.

This clonotype has a count of ten or more. The size of this beta chain means little, since it is a stray read in a library made for alpha chains. The J gene is TRBJ2-1, the V gene TRBV9, with 12 bases lining up with TRBD2. The CDR3 consists of 16 residues. With V trimmed by 4 bases and J by 2 bases, 4 bases remained unmatched. The V gene's germline CDR1 is SGDLS and CDR2 YYNGEE. The CDR3 here is CASSLGLAGPYNEQFF. CDR3 DNA sequence: TGTGCCAGCAGCCTAGGACTAGCGGGGCCCTACAATGAGCAGTTCTTC.

Ten or more counts support this clonotype. This beta chain came through as a stray read in a library set up for alpha chains, and its size says little. V gene TRBV5-1 combines with J gene TRBJ2-3, with TRBD1 matching over 9 bases. The CDR3 has 17 amino acids. Germline CDR1 and CDR2: SGHRS and YFSETQ. With 5 bases clipped from V and 1 base from J, the junction kept 11 bases outside the gene matches. The CDR3 bases are TGCGCCAGCAGACTGACAGGGGGGGTAAAAGGCACAGATACGCAGTATTTT. Its translation is CASRLTGGVKGTDTQYF.

This clonotype was counted ten times or more. This beta chain represents an off-target read in a library built for alpha chains; its size is of limited meaning. This chain uses TRBV6-1 with TRBJ2-7; D is ambiguous. The CDR3 consists of 13 residues. The ends were cut back, 6 bases at V and 6 bases at J, with 15 bases in the middle. CDR1 MNHNS and CDR2 SASEGT come from the germline V gene. CDR3 DNA sequence: TGTGCCAGCAGGATCGATCAACGGAGCGAGCAGTACTTC. Protein sequence: CASRIDQRSEQYF.

Worth noting for this clonotype: This beta chain is an unintended read in a library built for alpha chains; its size means little. The chain employs TRBV5-8 and TRBJ1-6; the match to TRBD1 covers 9 bases. The CDR3 is made up of 16 amino acids. Trimming cost V 1 base and J 12 bases; bases outside gene matches: 11. CDR1 and CDR2 (germline): SGHTS, YDEGEE. The CDR3 sequence is CASSLYQRTGAIPLHF. The CDR3 DNA follows: TGTGCCAGCAGCTTGTATCAAAGGACAGGGGCCATACCCCTCCACTTT.

Of note for this clonotype: This beta chain is an off-target read within a library intended for alpha chains, so its frequency means little. The rearrangement links TRBV20-1 to TRBJ2-7; D may be TRBD1 or TRBD2 (5 bases each). CDR1 is DFQATT, CDR2 SNEGSKA, per germline (reference sequence). V was pared by 5 bases and J by 3 bases, with 23 bases between. The CDR3 runs 16 residues. The CDR3 region has the DNA TGCAGTGCTGCGCCCCTAACGGGGCTGGGCAGCTACGAGCAGTACTTC. This sequence encodes CSAAPLTGLGSYEQYF.

This clonotype appeared many times. Within a library made for alpha chains, this beta chain is off target, and its count is uninformative. The J gene is TRBJ2-7, the V gene TRBV10-3; TRBD1 aligns across 7 bases. V lost 5 bases, J lost 3 bases, and 4 bases stayed unmatched. The length of the CDR3 is 13 residues. CDR1 and CDR2 from the germline V gene are ENHRY and SYGVKD. The DNA of the CDR3 is TGTGCCATCAGTCCCCCAGGGGGCTACGAGCAGTACTTC. It is translated as CAISPPGGYEQYF.

There are many counts of this clonotype. This beta chain represents an off-target read in a library built for alpha chains; its size is of limited meaning. The chain employs TRBV5-4 and TRBJ2-5; D might be TRBD2 (6 bases). This CDR3 spans 15 amino acids. The germline V gene encodes CDR1 SGHNT and CDR2 YYREEE (reference sequence). V was shortened by 0 bases and J by 4 bases, with 13 bases between the two germline ends. In nucleotides, the CDR3 is TGTGCCAGCAGCTTGGTTCTAGCGAACGGAGAGACCCAGTACTTC. Protein sequence: CASSLVLANGETQYF.

This clonotype was counted many times. This beta chain is a stray sequence in a library constructed for alpha chains; its clone size is not meaningful. The chain combines TRBV6-5 with TRBJ2-3; D tentatively fits TRBD1 or TRBD2 (5 bases each). The germline V gene has CDR1 MNHEY and CDR2 SVGAGI. The length of the CDR3 is 14 residues. V lost 2 bases and J 3 bases, leaving 9 bases between the germline ends. In DNA form, the CDR3 reads TGTGCCAGCAGTTACGGCAGGGAGACAGATACGCAGTATTTT. As protein: CASSYGRETDTQYF.

This clonotype occurred many times. Because this beta chain is a stray read in a library intended to capture alpha chains, its abundance should not be given much weight. The J gene is TRBJ2-3, the V gene TRBV13; D might be TRBD1 or TRBD2, each matching 5 bases. V was shortened by 2 bases and J by 3 bases, with 15 bases between the two germline ends. The germline CDR1 and CDR2 sequences are PRHDT and FYEKMQ (reference sequence). The CDR3 contains 16 residues. CDR3 sequence reads: CASSLLTQWGTDTQYF. CDR3 nucleotide sequence: TGTGCCAGCAGCTTACTCACTCAGTGGGGGACAGATACGCAGTATTTT.

Ten or more counts support this clonotype. Since it is a stray read in a library aimed at alpha chains, this beta chain has a size that is not meaningful. The V gene is TRBV3-1, the J gene TRBJ1-2, with D unresolved. Germline V lookup: CDR1 LGHDT, CDR2 YNNKEL (reference sequence). V shed 3 bases and J shed 2 bases, with 13 bases lying between them. This CDR3 comprises 15 residues. The CDR3 region has the DNA TGTGCCAGCAGCCACGTTCCGGGGATCAACTATGGCTACACCTTC. As protein: CASSHVPGINYGYTF. The whole variable domain, filled in from reference TRBV3-1 and TRBJ1-2, reads DTAVSQTPKYLVTQMGNDKSIKCEQNLGHDTMYWYKQDSKKFLKIMFSYNNKELIINETVPNRFSPKSPDKAHLNLHINSLELGDSAVYFCASSHVPGINYGYTFGSGTRLTVV.

This clonotype was seen repeatedly, ten times or more. A library made for alpha chains picked up this beta chain off target, so its size means little. The genes are TRBV29-1 and TRBJ2-5; 7 positions match TRBD2. The CDR3 runs to 14 residues. V lost 0 bases and J lost 5; bases outside the gene matches: 6. Looked up from germline, CDR1 is SQVTM and CDR2 is ANQGSEA. In DNA, the CDR3 is TGCAGCGTTGAAGATTGGATGGGGGGGGAGACCCAGTACTTC. It encodes CSVEDWMGGETQYF.

This clonotype appeared many times. Because this beta chain is a stray read in a library intended to capture alpha chains, its abundance should not be given much weight. The chain links TRBV29-1 to TRBJ2-1; 10 bases match TRBD2. The CDR3 has 13 amino acids. J lost 9 bases, V lost 5 bases, and 7 bases had no gene match. From germline, CDR1 is SQVTM and CDR2 ANQGSEA. The CDR3 here is CSVSSGGATEQFF. The CDR3 region has the DNA TGCAGCGTTTCCAGCGGGGGGGCGACTGAGCAGTTCTTC.

There are many counts of this clonotype. This beta chain came through as a stray read in a library set up for alpha chains, and its size says little. The chain is built from TRBV29-1 and TRBJ2-1; 8 bases match TRBD1. Germline values: CDR1 SQVTM, CDR2 ANQGSEA. CDR3 length: 15 amino acids. V dropped 5 bases and J dropped 6; count of bases not matched to a gene: 12. The chain's CDR3 is CSVLLPGQVFNEQFF. CDR3 nucleotides: TGCAGCGTTTTATTACCGGGACAGGTTTTCAATGAGCAGTTCTTC.